Listed here are 16 T cell receptor beta chains from one sample, sequenced in a study of cytomegalovirus exposure and HLA in healthy donors. The PCR was carried out with 60 Vbeta primers and 13 Jbeta primers. Profiling relied on immunoSEQ multiplex PCR, and the TCRdb table lists in-frame clones only, not all of them. The table has about 97,000 clones, less than 9.5% seen once. The sample was PBMCs. Every receptor here comes from a man in his fifties or sixties in good health and CMV-seropositive.

The CDR3, as DNA: TGTGCCAGCAGCAGGAGCGGGGGCCAAGAGACCCAGTACTTC. It encodes CASSRSGGQETQYF. The chain recombines TRBV9 with TRBJ2-5; 8 nucleotides match TRBD2. From germline, CDR1 is SGDLS and CDR2 YYNGEE. Trimming at V came to 4 bases and at J to 1 base, leaving 3 bases not matched to a gene. There are 14 residues in the CDR3.

In this sample, this clone turned up a few times. This rearrangement joins TRBV11-2 to TRBJ2-1; D might be TRBD2 (7 bases). This CDR3 contains 17 residues. Germline loops: CDR1 SGHAT, CDR2 FQNNGV. The V end was cut by 5 bases, the J end by 7 bases, with 24 bases between. CDR3 sequence (DNA): TGTGCCAGCAGCCCGATAGGCGGGCGGGGGCCCTCAAATGAGCAGTTCTTC. This sequence encodes CASSPIGGRGPSNEQFF. The full variable domain, its missing parts supplied by reference TRBV11-2 and TRBJ2-1, is EAGVAQSPRYKIIEKRQSVAFWCNPISGHATLYWYQQILGQGPKLLIQFQNNGVVDDSQLPKDRFSAERLKGVDSTLKIQPAKLEDSAVYLCASSPIGGRGPSNEQFFGPGTRLTVL.

This chain joins TRBV2 and TRBJ2-7; 11 bases agree with TRBD2. This CDR3 region has 14 residues. Germline CDR1 is SNHLY and CDR2 is FYNNEI. The J segment lost 4 bases and the V segment lost 6 bases, leaving 5 bases of the junction unmatched. CDR3 amino acids: CASRSGTSGYEQYF. CDR3 nucleotides: TGTGCCAGCAGATCCGGGACTAGCGGTTACGAGCAGTACTTC.

This clone appeared a few times. The V and J genes are TRBV21-1 and TRBJ2-7; no DNA check was done on the table's D call, TRBD2. TRBV21-1 is termed a pseudogene. CDR3 length: 17 residues. The CDR3 reads CASSKKIRDSIPYEQYF. The DNA for the CDR3 is TGTGCCAGCAGCAAAAAAATTCGGGACTCTATCCCTTACGAGCAGTACTTC.

In this sample, this clone turned up a few times. The chain is built from TRBV28 and TRBJ1-4, with TRBD1 as a possible D gene (6 bases). Trimming pared 4 bases from V and 7 bases from J, leaving 19 bases between. CDR1 is MDHEN, CDR2 SYDVKM, per germline. The CDR3 totals 16 residues. CDR3 in DNA: TGTGCCAGCAGTTCCTATCACAGGGATAGGAGTGAAAAACTGTTTTTT. It specifies CASSSYHRDRSEKLFF. Full variable domain (rest looked up from reference TRBV28 and TRBJ1-4): DVKVTQSSRYLVKRTGEKVFLECVQDMDHENMFWYRQDPGLGLRLIYFSYDVKMKEKGDIPEGYSVSREKKERFSLILESASTNQTSMYLCASSSYHRDRSEKLFFGSGTQLSVL.

V usage is TRBV10-3 and J usage is TRBJ1-1; D possibly corresponds to TRBD1 (5 bases). Germline lookup yields CDR1 ENHRY and CDR2 SYGVKD. V dropped 0 bases and J dropped 6 bases, with 14 bases sitting between them. CDR3 size: 15 residues. Here the CDR3 reads CAISESNQGSAEAFF. CDR3 coding DNA: TGTGCCATCAGTGAGTCGAATCAGGGATCGGCTGAAGCTTTCTTT.

CDR3 sequence (DNA): TGTGCCAGCACCCCCCTCCCACTAGGAACCGGGGAGCTGTTTTTT. This translates into CASTPLPLGTGELFF. The chain carries TRBV27 and TRBJ2-2; a possible D gene is TRBD2 (5 bases). Trimming took off 7 bases at V and 5 bases at J, with 17 bases between the two ends. Germline CDR1 MNHEY, CDR2 SMNVEV (reference sequence). The CDR3 has 15 residues.

The chain employs TRBV10-3 and TRBJ1-2; TRBD1 is a possible D gene (6 bases). This CDR3 region has 16 residues. In germline, CDR1 is ENHRY, CDR2 SYGVKD. V was trimmed by 5 bases and J by 4 bases, leaving 20 bases between them. As DNA, the CDR3 is TGTGCCATCAGTTCCCCCCCTTACAGGGACCCCTATGGCTACACCTTC. It yields the protein CAISSPPYRDPYGYTF.

This clone was seen a few times. Germline and junction disagree at one end, which may indicate a read error. The chain is built from TRBV7-2 and TRBJ2-5; D may be TRBD2 (7 bases). From germline, CDR1 is SGHTA and CDR2 FQGNSA. The CDR3 totals 16 residues. CDR3 loop: CVSSLIGGGTQETQYF. As DNA, the CDR3 is TGTGTCAGCAGCTTAATTGGCGGGGGCACACAAGAGACCCAGTACTTC.

This clone was recorded a few times. This chain links TRBV30 with TRBJ2-5; 11 positions match TRBD2. Germline V gene sequence: CDR1 GTSNPN, CDR2 SVGIG (reference sequence). There are 15 residues in the CDR3. Trimming removed 5 bases from V and 1 base from J; junction bases left unmatched: 6. The CDR3 DNA sequence: TGTGCCTGGGGACCGGGACTAGCGGTCCAAGAGACCCAGTACTTC. This encodes CAWGPGLAVQETQYF.

This chain links TRBV7-6 with TRBJ2-5; tentative D call: TRBD1 (6 bases). The CDR3 sequence is 14 residues long. Germline V lookup: CDR1 SGHVS, CDR2 FNYEAQ. The V end was cut by 2 bases, the J end by 2 bases, with 9 bases between. Written as DNA, the CDR3 is TGTGCCAGCAGCTTACAGGGGTGGCAAGAGACCCAGTACTTC. It encodes CASSLQGWQETQYF.

This clone was seen only a few times. The CDR3 DNA reads TGTGCCAGCAGTTTATCGGCAGGGAACTACGAGCAGTACTTC. Its translation is CASSLSAGNYEQYF. The chain recombines TRBV28 with TRBJ2-7; D possibly corresponds to TRBD1 (5 bases). The CDR3 is 14 amino acids. Germline CDR1 and CDR2: MDHEN and SYDVKM. V shed 1 base and J shed 3 bases, with 10 bases lying between them. Full variable domain (remainder filled in from reference TRBV28 and TRBJ2-7): DVKVTQSSRYLVKRTGEKVFLECVQDMDHENMFWYRQDPGLGLRLIYFSYDVKMKEKGDIPEGYSVSREKKERFSLILESASTNQTSMYLCASSLSAGNYEQYFGPGTRLTVT.

V gene TRBV6-4 combines with J gene TRBJ1-2; tentative D call: TRBD1 (5 bases). The V gene's germline CDR1 is MRHNA and CDR2 SNTAGT. V was clipped by 2 bases and J by 7 bases, with 14 bases between them. The CDR3 runs 14 residues. The CDR3 region is CASSDEQGLGGYTF. The CDR3 nucleotides read TGTGCCAGCAGTGACGAGCAGGGACTTGGTGGCTACACCTTC.

V usage is TRBV7-2 and J usage is TRBJ2-7; weak D call: TRBD1 (6 bases). V shed 8 bases and J shed 6 bases, with 11 bases lying between them. Germline assignment: CDR1 SGHTA and CDR2 FQGNSA. The CDR3 runs to 11 residues. Here the CDR3 reads CASGTHLEQYF. The CDR3 DNA reads TGTGCCAGCGGGACACACCTCGAGCAGTACTTC.

This clone turned up a few times. The V gene is TRBV6-5, the J gene TRBJ1-5; TRBD1 matches 8 bases. Germline V gene lookup returns CDR1 MNHEY and CDR2 SVGAGI. V was pared by 6 bases and J by 7 bases, with 5 bases of the junction left unmatched. The CDR3 covers 13 residues. Here the CDR3 DNA reads TGTGCCAGCAGCACGGACAGGGAGCAGCCCCAGCATTTT. This codes for CASSTDREQPQHF.

CDR3 in DNA: TGTGCCAGCAGGGCCGCTAGCGGGGGCACAGATACGCAGTATTTT. Translation: CASRAASGGTDTQYF. This chain joins TRBV6-5 and TRBJ2-3, with 9 bases matching TRBD2. The J segment lost 1 base and the V segment lost 6 bases, leaving 5 bases of the junction unmatched. The CDR3 is made up of 15 amino acids. Germline V CDR1 and CDR2: MNHEY, SVGAGI.